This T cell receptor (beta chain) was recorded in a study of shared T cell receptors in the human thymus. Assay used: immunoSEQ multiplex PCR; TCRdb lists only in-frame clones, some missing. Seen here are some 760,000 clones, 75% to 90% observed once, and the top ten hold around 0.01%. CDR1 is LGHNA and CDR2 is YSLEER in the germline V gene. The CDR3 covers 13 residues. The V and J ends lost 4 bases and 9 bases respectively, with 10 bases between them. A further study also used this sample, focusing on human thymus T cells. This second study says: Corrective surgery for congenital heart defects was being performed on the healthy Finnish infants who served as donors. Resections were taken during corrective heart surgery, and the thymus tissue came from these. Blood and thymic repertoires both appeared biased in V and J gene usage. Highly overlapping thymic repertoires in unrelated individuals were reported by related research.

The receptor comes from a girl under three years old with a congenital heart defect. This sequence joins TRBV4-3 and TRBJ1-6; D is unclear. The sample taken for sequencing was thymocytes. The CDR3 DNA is TGCGCCAGCAGCCTAACGGTACCTTCACCCCTCCACTTT. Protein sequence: CASSLTVPSPLHF.